Listed here is a single T cell receptor (beta chain). As yet, its antigen is unknown. Other DNA sequences in the same sample also yield this CDR3. This entry comes from a study of cytomegalovirus exposure and HLA in healthy donors. The wider study: Researchers found that approximately 77% of 300 to 450 genotyped donors fell within the Caucasian-associated ancestry cluster. Regarding the study as a whole: Using the classifier, cytomegalovirus status was reportedly diagnosed with high specificity and sensitivity.

The PCR made use of 60 Vbeta and 13 Jbeta primers. The assay was immunoSEQ multiplex PCR, and TCRdb's table has in-frame clones only and misses some. The sample lists around 190,000 clones, about 80% occurring once. The germline V gene has CDR1 MNHNS and CDR2 SASEGT. This CDR3 has 13 amino acids. V was cut by 3 bases and J by 1 base, with 7 bases left in between. Sequencing was carried out using PBMCs. This TCR was sampled from a woman between 25 and 40 years old in good health and CMV-seropositive. This rearrangement joins TRBV6-1 to TRBJ2-7; D is possibly TRBD2 (6 bases). CDR3 bases: TGTGCCAGCAGTGAGGCGGGGTCCTACGAGCAGTACTTC. Translation gives CASSEAGSYEQYF.